The 18 T cell receptor beta chains reported below all come from one sample, sequenced in a study of blood T cell repertoires in COVID-19. Repertoires were generated with immunoSEQ multiplex PCR, while TCRdb's copy carries only in-frame clones and drops some. Among tens of thousands of clones listed, roughly 89% were seen once. Specimen: peripheral blood. All receptors come from a man between 45 and 60 years old with active COVID-19.

The gene calls are TRBV5-1 and TRBJ1-3; no clear D. The V end lost 0 bases, the J end lost 0 bases, and 7 bases lay between the germline ends. The germline V gene encodes CDR1 SGHRS and CDR2 YFSETQ. The CDR3 has 15 amino acids. CDR3 loop: CASSLATSSGNTIYF. The CDR3 DNA sequence: TGCGCCAGCAGCTTGGCCACCAGCTCTGGAAACACCATATATTTT.

This clone appeared once. The rearrangement links TRBV6-5 to TRBJ2-4, with D tentatively TRBD2 (5 bases). This CDR3 is 13 amino acids long. The V and J ends lost 6 bases and 9 bases respectively, with 15 bases between them. CDR1 MNHEY and CDR2 SVGAGI come from the germline V gene. CDR3 residues: CASRTGNRGIQYF. The CDR3 nucleotides are TGTGCCAGCAGGACCGGGAACCGGGGCATTCAGTACTTC.

This chain joins TRBV3-1 (or the pseudogene TRBV3-2) and TRBJ2-1; D may be TRBD2 (6 bases). Germline loops: CDR1 LGHDT, CDR2 YNNKEL (reference sequence). V lost 1 base, J lost 7 bases, and 14 bases lay in between. The CDR3 length is 15 residues. In DNA, the CDR3 is TGTGCCAGCAGCCAAGCCGGCGGGGTGGGGAATGAGCAGTTCTTC. This gives the protein CASSQAGGVGNEQFF.

CDR3 nucleotides: TGTGCCAGCAGGGTTGGACAGGGGGTGAATTCACCCCTCCACTTT. Its protein is CASRVGQGVNSPLHF. The rearrangement joins TRBV6-4 to TRBJ1-6; TRBD1 aligns across 10 bases. The CDR3 has 15 residues. Trimming cost V 6 bases and J 7 bases; bases outside gene matches: 6. The germline V gene encodes CDR1 MRHNA and CDR2 SNTAGT.

This chain uses TRBV18 with TRBJ1-1; a possible D gene is TRBD1 (6 bases). The V end was cut by 2 bases, the J end by 7 bases, with 14 bases between. Germline V lookup: CDR1 KGHSH, CDR2 LQKENI. The CDR3 extends over 14 amino acids. The CDR3 protein is CASSPAQGSSEAFF. The CDR3 coding sequence is TGTGCCAGCTCACCAGCACAGGGTTCCAGTGAAGCTTTCTTT.

The J gene is TRBJ1-2, the V gene TRBV2; D remains ambiguous. Trimming cost V 8 bases and J 4 bases, with 11 bases left between them. The CDR3 consists of 12 residues. Germline CDR1 SNHLY, CDR2 FYNNEI. CDR3 loop: CASGLEIYGYTF. CDR3 coding DNA: TGTGCCAGCGGGTTGGAGATCTATGGCTACACCTTC.

The CDR3 sequence is CASSADRGKYGYTF. As DNA, the CDR3 is TGTGCCAGCAGCGCCGACAGGGGGAAATATGGCTACACCTTC. The chain joins TRBV9 to TRBJ1-2; 9 bases agree with TRBD1. The CDR3 length is 14 residues. With V trimmed by 3 bases and J by 5 bases, 5 bases remained unmatched. CDR1 and CDR2 (germline): SGDLS, YYNGEE.

The gene calls are TRBV12-5 and TRBJ1-1; D is perhaps TRBD1 (5 bases). This CDR3 is 15 amino acids long. V shed 0 bases and J shed 4 bases, with 12 bases lying between them. CDR1 is LGHNT and CDR2 is FRNRAP in the germline V gene. CDR3 nucleotides: TGTGCTAGTGGTTTGGTACTGGGAAGGGGCACTGAAGCTTTCTTT. It yields the protein CASGLVLGRGTEAFF.

This sequence joins TRBV7-9 and TRBJ1-6; 7 bases fit TRBD1. The CDR3 is made up of 17 amino acids. Germline V gives CDR1 SEHNR, CDR2 FQNEAQ (reference sequence). With V trimmed by 6 bases and J by 6 bases, 14 bases remained unmatched. The CDR3: CASSGRQGTVGNSPLHF. The CDR3 nucleotides read TGTGCCAGCAGTGGGAGACAGGGTACCGTTGGTAATTCACCCCTCCACTTT. Full variable domain (outside the CDR3, taken from reference TRBV7-9 and TRBJ1-6): DTGVSQNPRHKITKRGQNVTFRCDPISEHNRLYWYRQTLGQGPEFLTYFQNEAQLEKSRLLSDRFSAERPKGSFSTLEIQRTEQGDSAMYLCASSGRQGTVGNSPLHFGNGTRLTVT.

This chain links TRBV9 with TRBJ2-5; TRBD2 matches at 14 bases. The CDR3 has 16 amino acids. V lost 0 bases, J lost 4 bases, and 2 bases stayed unmatched. The germline V gene encodes CDR1 SGDLS and CDR2 YYNGEE. The DNA of the CDR3 is TGTGCCAGCAGCGTAGGACTAGCGGGGGGGCGAGAGACCCAGTACTTC. It encodes CASSVGLAGGRETQYF.

The chain combines TRBV14 with TRBJ1-6; tentative D call: TRBD1 (6 bases). V dropped 0 bases and J dropped 10 bases, with 13 bases sitting between them. The V gene's germline CDR1 is SGHDN and CDR2 FVKESK. The CDR3 is 15 amino acids. The CDR3 coding sequence is TGTGCCAGCAGCCAAGATTCAGGGGTCGGCTCACCCCTCCACTTT. Its protein is CASSQDSGVGSPLHF.

V and J are TRBV9 and TRBJ2-2; no definite D call. Germline CDR1 SGDLS, CDR2 YYNGEE. V was trimmed by 0 bases and J by 0 bases, leaving 6 bases between them. The CDR3 sequence is 15 residues long. The CDR3 here is CASSVEETNTGELFF. CDR3 nucleotide sequence: TGTGCCAGCAGCGTAGAGGAGACGAACACCGGGGAGCTGTTTTTT.

V is TRBV4-3 and J is TRBJ1-1; TRBD1 matches at 8 bases. V gave up 3 bases and J gave up 3 bases; unmatched junction bases: 6. Germline CDR1 reads LGHNA; CDR2 reads YSLEER. There are 15 residues in the CDR3. For the CDR3, the DNA is TGCGCCAGCAGCCAGGACAGGGTCGCTTACACTGAAGCTTTCTTT. Amino acid sequence: CASSQDRVAYTEAFF.

In this sample, this clone turned up a few times. The chain carries TRBV20-1 and TRBJ1-1; D not certain. Deletions cut 3 bases from V and 4 bases from J, with 12 bases between. This CDR3 is 13 amino acids long. CDR1 and CDR2 (germline): DFQATT, SNEGSKA (reference sequence). CDR3 nucleotides: TGCAGTGCTAGTCGGGGAATTGGCACTGAAGCTTTCTTT. Translated: CSASRGIGTEAFF.

The J gene is TRBJ2-7, the V gene TRBV5-5; D is perhaps TRBD1 (7 bases). The V and J ends lost 0 bases and 6 bases respectively, with 13 bases between them. Germline assignment: CDR1 SGHKS and CDR2 YYEKEE (reference sequence). The CDR3 has 14 residues. The CDR3 DNA reads TGTGCCAGCAGCTTGGTGACAGGGACTGGCGAGCAGTACTTC. This translates into CASSLVTGTGEQYF.

J is TRBJ2-1 and V is TRBV6-4, with 9 positions matching TRBD2. Trimming at V came to 0 bases and at J to 0 bases, leaving 15 bases not matched to a gene. CDR1 and CDR2 (germline): MRHNA, SNTAGT. This CDR3 has 21 residues. The CDR3 region is CASSDSRPYLAGKCSYNEQFF. CDR3 nucleotide sequence: TGTGCCAGCAGTGACTCGAGACCCTACCTAGCGGGGAAATGCTCCTACAATGAGCAGTTCTTC.

The rearrangement uses TRBV5-4 and TRBJ2-1; 10 nucleotides match TRBD1. V was clipped by 4 bases and J by 2 bases; unmatched bases: 12. The CDR3 length is 18 residues. From germline, CDR1 is SGHNT and CDR2 YYREEE (reference sequence). The CDR3 spells CASSPPDRGRSAYNEQFF. The CDR3 DNA follows: TGTGCCAGCAGCCCCCCGGACAGGGGGAGAAGTGCCTACAATGAGCAGTTCTTC.

V usage is TRBV5-4 and J usage is TRBJ1-2; 9 bases agree with TRBD1. After removal of 5 bases from V and 0 bases from J, the junction contained 5 bases not matched to a gene. This CDR3 is 15 amino acids long. Germline assignment: CDR1 SGHNT and CDR2 YYREEE (reference sequence). Here the CDR3 reads CASRRDRAANYGYTF. CDR3 nucleotide sequence: TGTGCCAGCAGGCGGGACAGGGCTGCTAACTATGGCTACACCTTC.